Listed below are T cell receptor beta chains from one sample, sequenced in a study of cytomegalovirus exposure and HLA in healthy donors. The protocol was immunoSEQ multiplex PCR, while the TCRdb copy is restricted to in-frame clones and leaves out a portion. The data hold around 130,000 clones, with roughly 90% observed a single time. Sequencing was done on a sample of PBMCs. The origin of the receptors is a woman in her thirties or forties in good health and CMV-seronegative. Both conserved end residues are part of each CDR3. D genes are given only for firm matches. Rows may omit the clone size; those that give it use once, few, many or a size class.

v_call	d_call	j_call	clone_size	cdr3_aa	cdr3_nt
TRBV5-5	-	TRBJ1-1	-	CASSDRMLNTEAFF	TGTGCCAGCAGCGACAGAATGCTGAACACTGAAGCTTTCTTT
TRBV5-6	-	TRBJ1-3	-	CASSLERGSGNTIYF	TGTGCCAGCAGCTTGGAACGGGGATCCGGAAACACCATATATTTT
TRBV30	TRBD2	TRBJ2-3	-	CAWRPKTSGSTDTQYF	TGTGCCTGGAGGCCCAAGACTAGCGGGAGCACAGATACGCAGTATTTT
TRBV7-9	TRBD2	TRBJ2-7	-	CASSSAGTGGGQYF	TGTGCCAGCAGCTCGGCGGGAACGGGGGGAGGGCAGTACTTC
TRBV6-1	TRBD1	TRBJ1-4	-	CASSEPGQGVEKLFF	TGTGCCAGCAGCGAACCGGGACAGGGAGTTGAAAAACTGTTTTTT
TRBV11-2	TRBD1	TRBJ1-1	once	CASSEGQGLPMNTEAFF	TGTGCCAGCAGTGAGGGACAGGGCTTACCCATGAACACTGAAGCTTTCTTT
TRBV7-8	TRBD1	TRBJ2-1	-	CASSLEGTGNEQFF	TGTGCCAGCAGCTTAGAGGGGACAGGGAACGAGCAGTTCTTC
TRBV7-9	TRBD2	TRBJ2-3	-	CSSSLAVRLAGDTQYF	TGTTCCAGCAGCTTAGCGGTGAGACTAGCGGGAGATACGCAGTATTTT
TRBV9	TRBD2	TRBJ2-7	-	CASSLGTSGTYEQYF	TGTGCCAGCAGCCTCGGGACTAGCGGTACCTACGAGCAGTACTTC
TRBV5-1	-	TRBJ2-7	-	CASSSGQYEQYF	TGCGCCAGCAGCTCCGGACAGTACGAGCAGTACTTC
TRBV5-1	TRBD2	TRBJ2-1	-	CASSQREPGDEQFF	TGCGCCAGCAGTCAGCGGGAGCCTGGGGATGAGCAGTTCTTC
TRBV4-1	-	TRBJ2-5	-	CASSLALALEAQYF	TGCGCCAGCAGCCTCGCTCTAGCCTTAGAGGCCCAGTACTTC
TRBV6-6	-	TRBJ2-5	-	CASSYGPAGLETQYF	TGTGCCAGCAGTTACGGGCCGGCAGGGTTAGAGACCCAGTACTTC
TRBV5-4	TRBD1	TRBJ1-1	-	CASSSGTGYPEAFF	TGTGCCAGCAGCTCCGGGACAGGGTACCCTGAAGCTTTCTTT
TRBV7-2	TRBD2	TRBJ2-7	once	CASSLDPSGSSYEQYF	TGTGCCAGCAGCTTAGACCCTAGCGGGAGTTCCTACGAGCAGTACTTC
TRBV11-1	TRBD1	TRBJ2-5	-	CASGTVQETQYF	TGTGCCAGCGGGACAGTGCAAGAGACCCAGTACTTC
TRBV18	TRBD1	TRBJ1-2	-	CASSPQQGADGYTF	TGTGCCAGCTCACCGCAACAGGGGGCGGATGGCTACACCTTC
TRBV28	TRBD2	TRBJ2-7	-	CASSFLLAGGPGSYEQYF	TGTGCCAGCAGTTTCCTCCTAGCGGGAGGGCCGGGCTCCTACGAGCAGTACTTC
TRBV6-5	TRBD2	TRBJ2-2	once	CASSRKGGSTGELFF	TGTGCCAGCAGTCGTAAGGGCGGGAGCACCGGGGAGCTGTTTTTT
TRBV6-1	TRBD1	TRBJ1-2	-	CASSLRDRVGYTF	TGTGCCAGCAGCCTCCGGGACAGGGTTGGCTACACCTTC
TRBV5-1	TRBD1	TRBJ2-1	-	CASSLFRGRRSDEQFF	TGCGCCAGCAGCTTGTTCAGGGGGCGCAGATCGGATGAGCAGTTCTTC
TRBV7-9	-	TRBJ1-1	-	CASSLAGAAEAFF	TGTGCCAGCAGCTTAGCGGGGGCTGCTGAAGCTTTCTTT
TRBV6-1	-	TRBJ1-2	-	CASSEEAGGGNGYTF	TGTGCCAGCAGTGAAGAGGCAGGAGGCGGCAATGGCTACACCTTC
TRBV7-9	-	TRBJ1-1	-	CSSSLTREEAFF	TGTTCCAGCAGCTTAACGCGAGAAGAAGCTTTCTTT